This T cell receptor beta chain was observed in a study of control samples from healthy donors and cancer patients. The V end was cut by 3 bases, the J end by 9 bases, with 6 bases between. Germline CDR1 WSHSY, CDR2 SAAADI. This CDR3 spans 11 amino acids. Profiling relied on immunoSEQ multiplex PCR, and the TCRdb table lists in-frame clones only, not all of them. Among about 140,000 clones listed, about nine tenths were seen once. The source material was blood. This chain connects TRBV10-2 to TRBJ2-1, with no clear D. This receptor was taken from a woman in her 30s in good health. The DNA for the CDR3 is TGCGCCAGCAGTGACGCGAGTGAGCAGTTCTTC. Protein: CASSDASEQFF.